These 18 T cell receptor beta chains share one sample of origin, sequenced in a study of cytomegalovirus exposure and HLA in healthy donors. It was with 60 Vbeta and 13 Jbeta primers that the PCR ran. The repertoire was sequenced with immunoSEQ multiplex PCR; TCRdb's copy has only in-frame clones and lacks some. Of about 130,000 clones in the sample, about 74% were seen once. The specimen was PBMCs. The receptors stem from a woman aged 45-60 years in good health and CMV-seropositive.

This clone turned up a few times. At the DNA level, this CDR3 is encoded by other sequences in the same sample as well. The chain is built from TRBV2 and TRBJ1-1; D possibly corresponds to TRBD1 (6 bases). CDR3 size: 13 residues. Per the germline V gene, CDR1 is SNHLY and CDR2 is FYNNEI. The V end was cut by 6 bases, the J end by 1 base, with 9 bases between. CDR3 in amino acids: CASSQQGNTEAFF. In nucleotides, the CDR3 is TGTGCCAGCAGCCAACAGGGGAACACTGAAGCTTTCTTT. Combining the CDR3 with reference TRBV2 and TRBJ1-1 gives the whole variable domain EPEVTQTPSHQVTQMGQEVILRCVPISNHLYFYWYRQILGQKVEFLVSFYNNEISEKSEIFDDQFSVERPDGSNFTLKIRSTKLEDSAMYFCASSQQGNTEAFFGQGTRLTVV.

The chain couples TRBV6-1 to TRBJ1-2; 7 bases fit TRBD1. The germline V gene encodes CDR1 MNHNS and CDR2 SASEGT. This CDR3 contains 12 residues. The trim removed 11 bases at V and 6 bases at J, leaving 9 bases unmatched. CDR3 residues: CASGQGEHGYTF. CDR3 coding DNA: TGTGCCTCGGGGCAGGGGGAACATGGCTACACCTTC.

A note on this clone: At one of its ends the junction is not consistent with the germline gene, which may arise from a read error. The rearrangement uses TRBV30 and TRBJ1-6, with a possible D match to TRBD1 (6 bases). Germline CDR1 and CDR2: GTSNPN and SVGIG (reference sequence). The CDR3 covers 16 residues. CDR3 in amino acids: CAWSDGQSSYNSLLHF. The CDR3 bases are TGTGCCTGGAGTGACGGACAGAGCTCCTATAATTCACTCCTCCACTTT.

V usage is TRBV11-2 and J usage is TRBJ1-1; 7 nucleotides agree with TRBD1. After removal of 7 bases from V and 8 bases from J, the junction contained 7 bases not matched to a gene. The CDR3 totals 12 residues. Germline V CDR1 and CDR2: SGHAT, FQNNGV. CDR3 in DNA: TGTGCCAGCAACCACAGGGGCTTAGAAGCTTTCTTT. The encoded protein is CASNHRGLEAFF. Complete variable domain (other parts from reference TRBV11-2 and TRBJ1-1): EAGVAQSPRYKIIEKRQSVAFWCNPISGHATLYWYQQILGQGPKLLIQFQNNGVVDDSQLPKDRFSAERLKGVDSTLKIQPAKLEDSAVYLCASNHRGLEAFFGQGTRLTVV.

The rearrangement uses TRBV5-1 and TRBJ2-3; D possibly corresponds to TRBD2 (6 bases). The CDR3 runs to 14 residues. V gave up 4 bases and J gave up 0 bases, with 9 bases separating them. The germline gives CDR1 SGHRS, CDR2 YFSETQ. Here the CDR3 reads CASSGGTSTDTQYF. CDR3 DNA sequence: TGCGCCAGCAGCGGGGGGACTAGCACAGATACGCAGTATTTT.

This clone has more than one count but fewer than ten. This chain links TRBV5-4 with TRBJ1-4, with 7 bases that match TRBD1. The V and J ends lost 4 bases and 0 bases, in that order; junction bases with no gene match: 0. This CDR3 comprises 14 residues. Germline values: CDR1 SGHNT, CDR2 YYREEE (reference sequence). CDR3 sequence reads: CASSGTATNEKLFF. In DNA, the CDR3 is TGTGCCAGCAGCGGGACAGCAACTAATGAAAAACTGTTTTTT.

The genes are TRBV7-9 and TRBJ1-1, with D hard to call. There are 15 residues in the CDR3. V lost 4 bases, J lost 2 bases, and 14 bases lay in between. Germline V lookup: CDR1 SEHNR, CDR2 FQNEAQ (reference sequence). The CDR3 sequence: CASSWRESRNTEAFF. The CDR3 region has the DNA TGTGCCAGCAGCTGGAGAGAGAGCCGTAACACTGAAGCTTTCTTT.

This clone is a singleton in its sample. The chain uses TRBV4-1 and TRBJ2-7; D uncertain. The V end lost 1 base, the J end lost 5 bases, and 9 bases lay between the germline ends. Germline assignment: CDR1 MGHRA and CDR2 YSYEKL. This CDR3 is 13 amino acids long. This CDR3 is CASSQVFFDEQYF. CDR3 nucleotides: TGCGCCAGCAGCCAAGTTTTCTTCGACGAGCAGTACTTC.

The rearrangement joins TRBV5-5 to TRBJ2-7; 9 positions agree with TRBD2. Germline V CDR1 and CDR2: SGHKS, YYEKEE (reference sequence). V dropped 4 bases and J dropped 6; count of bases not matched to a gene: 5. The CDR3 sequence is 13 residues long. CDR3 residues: CASSLWRGGEQYF. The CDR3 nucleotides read TGTGCCAGCAGCCTTTGGCGGGGGGGCGAGCAGTACTTC.

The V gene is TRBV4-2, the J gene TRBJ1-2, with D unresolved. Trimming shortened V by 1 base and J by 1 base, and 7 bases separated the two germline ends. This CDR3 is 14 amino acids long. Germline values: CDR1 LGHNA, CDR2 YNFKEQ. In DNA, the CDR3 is TGTGCCAGCAGCCAAGGTGCCAGTAACTATGGCTACACCTTC. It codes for CASSQGASNYGYTF.

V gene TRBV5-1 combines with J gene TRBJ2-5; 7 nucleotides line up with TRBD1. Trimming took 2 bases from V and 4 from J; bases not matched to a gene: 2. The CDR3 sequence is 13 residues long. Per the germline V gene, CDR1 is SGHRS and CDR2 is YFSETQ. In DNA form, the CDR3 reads TGCGCCAGCAGCTTAGGGACAGTAGAGACCCAGTACTTC. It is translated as CASSLGTVETQYF. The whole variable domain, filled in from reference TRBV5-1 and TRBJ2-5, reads KAGVTQTPRYLIKTRGQQVTLSCSPISGHRSVSWYQQTPGQGLQFLFEYFSETQRNKGNFPGRFSGRQFSNSRSEMNVSTLELGDSALYLCASSLGTVETQYFGPGTRLLVL.

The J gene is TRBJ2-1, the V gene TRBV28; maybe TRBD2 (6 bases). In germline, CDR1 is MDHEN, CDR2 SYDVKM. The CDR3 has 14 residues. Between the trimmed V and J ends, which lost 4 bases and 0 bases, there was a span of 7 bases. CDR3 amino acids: CASSSGGSYNEQFF. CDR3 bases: TGTGCCAGCAGTTCCGGGGGCTCCTACAATGAGCAGTTCTTC. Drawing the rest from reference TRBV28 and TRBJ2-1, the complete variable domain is DVKVTQSSRYLVKRTGEKVFLECVQDMDHENMFWYRQDPGLGLRLIYFSYDVKMKEKGDIPEGYSVSREKKERFSLILESASTNQTSMYLCASSSGGSYNEQFFGPGTRLTVL.

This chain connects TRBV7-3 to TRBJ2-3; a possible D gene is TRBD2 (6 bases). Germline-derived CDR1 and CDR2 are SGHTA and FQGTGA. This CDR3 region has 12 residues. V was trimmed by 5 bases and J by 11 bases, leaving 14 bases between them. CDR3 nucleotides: TGTGCCAGCAGCCCCCCCCTCGGGAGGCAGTATTTT. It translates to CASSPPLGRQYF.

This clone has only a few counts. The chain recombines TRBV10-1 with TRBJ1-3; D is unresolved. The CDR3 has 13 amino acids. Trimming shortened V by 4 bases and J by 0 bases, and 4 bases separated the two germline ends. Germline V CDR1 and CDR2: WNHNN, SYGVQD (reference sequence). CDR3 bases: TGCGCCAGCAGTGCACTCTCTGGAAACACCATATATTTT. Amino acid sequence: CASSALSGNTIYF.

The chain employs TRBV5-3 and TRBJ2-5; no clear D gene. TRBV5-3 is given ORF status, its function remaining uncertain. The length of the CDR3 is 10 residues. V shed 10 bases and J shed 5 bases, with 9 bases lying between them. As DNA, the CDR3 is TGTGCCCATGTTGTGGAGACCCAGTACTTC. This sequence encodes CAHVVETQYF.

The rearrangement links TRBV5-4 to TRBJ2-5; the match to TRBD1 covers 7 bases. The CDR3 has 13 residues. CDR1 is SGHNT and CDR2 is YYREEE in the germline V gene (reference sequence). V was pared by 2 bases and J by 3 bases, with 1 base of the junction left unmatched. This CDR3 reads CASSFTGEETQYF. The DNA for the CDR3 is TGTGCCAGCAGCTTTACAGGGGAAGAGACCCAGTACTTC. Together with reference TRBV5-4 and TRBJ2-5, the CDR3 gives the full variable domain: ETGVTQSPTHLIKTRGQQVTLRCSSQSGHNTVSWYQQALGQGPQFIFQYYREEENGRGNFPPRFSGLQFPNYSSELNVNALELDDSALYLCASSFTGEETQYFGPGTRLLVL.

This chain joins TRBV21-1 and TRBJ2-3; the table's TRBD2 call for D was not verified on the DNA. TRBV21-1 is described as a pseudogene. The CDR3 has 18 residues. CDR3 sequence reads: CASRDRKGLAGSTDTQYF. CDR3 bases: TGTGCCAGCAGGGATAGAAAGGGACTAGCGGGGAGCACAGATACGCAGTATTTT.

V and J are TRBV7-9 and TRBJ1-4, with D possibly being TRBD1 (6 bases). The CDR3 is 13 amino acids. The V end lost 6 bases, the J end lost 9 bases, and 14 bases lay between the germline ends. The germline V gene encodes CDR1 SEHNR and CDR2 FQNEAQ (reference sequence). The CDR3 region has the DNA TGTGCCAGCAGACACGACACAGGGAAAAAACTGTTTTTT. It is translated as CASRHDTGKKLFF.